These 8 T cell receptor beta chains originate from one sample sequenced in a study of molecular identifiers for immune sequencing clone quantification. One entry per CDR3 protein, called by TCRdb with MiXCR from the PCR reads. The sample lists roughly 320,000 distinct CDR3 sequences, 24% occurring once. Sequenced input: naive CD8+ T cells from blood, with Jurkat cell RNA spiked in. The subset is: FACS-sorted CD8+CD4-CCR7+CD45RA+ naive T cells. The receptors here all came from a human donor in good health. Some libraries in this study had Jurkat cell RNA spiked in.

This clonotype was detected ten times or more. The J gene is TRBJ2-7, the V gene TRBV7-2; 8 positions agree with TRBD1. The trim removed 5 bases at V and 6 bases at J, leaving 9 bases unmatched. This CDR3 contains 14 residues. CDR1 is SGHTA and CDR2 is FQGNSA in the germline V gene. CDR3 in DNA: TGTGCCAGCAGCCCCGACCGGACAGGGTTCGAGCAGTACTTC. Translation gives CASSPDRTGFEQYF.

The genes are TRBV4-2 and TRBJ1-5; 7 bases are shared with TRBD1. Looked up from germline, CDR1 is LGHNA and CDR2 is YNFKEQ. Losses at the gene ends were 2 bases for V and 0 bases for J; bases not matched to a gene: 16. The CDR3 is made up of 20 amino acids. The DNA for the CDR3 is TGTGCCAGCAGCCAATTGTTGACAGGGATGACAAAATATAGCAATCAGCCCCAGCATTTT. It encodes CASSQLLTGMTKYSNQPQHF.

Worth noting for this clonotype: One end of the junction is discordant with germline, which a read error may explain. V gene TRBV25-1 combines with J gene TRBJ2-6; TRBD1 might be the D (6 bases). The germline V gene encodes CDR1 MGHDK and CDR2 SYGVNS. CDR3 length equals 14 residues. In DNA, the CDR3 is TGTGCCAGCAGTGCAGGGGCTGGGGCCACCGTCCTGCCTTTC. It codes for CASSAGAGATVLPF.

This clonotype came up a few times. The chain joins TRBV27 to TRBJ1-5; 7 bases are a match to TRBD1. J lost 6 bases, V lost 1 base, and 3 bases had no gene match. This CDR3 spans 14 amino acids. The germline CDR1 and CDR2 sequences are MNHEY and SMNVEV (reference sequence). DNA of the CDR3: TGTGCCAGCAGTTTATACAGGGGTGGTCAGCCCCAGCATTTT. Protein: CASSLYRGGQPQHF.

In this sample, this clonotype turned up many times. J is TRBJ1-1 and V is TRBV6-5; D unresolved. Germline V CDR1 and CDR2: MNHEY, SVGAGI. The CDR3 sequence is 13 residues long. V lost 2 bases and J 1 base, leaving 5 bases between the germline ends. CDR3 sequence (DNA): TGTGCCAGCAGTTACAGTTGGAACACTGAAGCTTTCTTT. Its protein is CASSYSWNTEAFF.

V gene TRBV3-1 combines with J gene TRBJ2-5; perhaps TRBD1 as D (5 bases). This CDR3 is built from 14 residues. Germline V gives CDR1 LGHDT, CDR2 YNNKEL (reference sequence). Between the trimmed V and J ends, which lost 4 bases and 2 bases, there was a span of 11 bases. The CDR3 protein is CASSLWTRQETQYF. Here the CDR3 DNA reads TGTGCCAGCAGCCTTTGGACAAGACAAGAGACCCAGTACTTC.

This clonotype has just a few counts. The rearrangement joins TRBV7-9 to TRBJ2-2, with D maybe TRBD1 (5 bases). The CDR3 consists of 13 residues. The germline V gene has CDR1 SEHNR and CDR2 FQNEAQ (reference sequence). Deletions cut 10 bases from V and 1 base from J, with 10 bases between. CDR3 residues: CAIPTENTGELFF. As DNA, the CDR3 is TGTGCCATTCCGACAGAGAACACCGGGGAGCTGTTTTTT.

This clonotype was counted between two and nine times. DNA of the CDR3: TGCGCCAGCAGCCAAGATTTCAGCTACGAGCAGTACTTC. Translated: CASSQDFSYEQYF. The rearrangement uses TRBV4-1 and TRBJ2-7; D uncertain. From germline, CDR1 is MGHRA and CDR2 YSYEKL. The CDR3 totals 13 residues. Trimming shortened V by 0 bases and J by 3 bases, and 6 bases separated the two germline ends.